This T cell receptor (beta chain) was identified during a study of CD8 T cells in Susac syndrome. Sequencing of TCR beta was carried out in blood CD8+ and CD4+ T cells. Treatment-naive patients with stable or active relapsing-remitting disease were the multiple sclerosis controls. Through negative isolation, CD4+ and CD8+ T cells were obtained, while TEMRA cells were enriched using FACS. The CDR3 is made up of 12 amino acids. From germline, CDR1 is GTSNPN and CDR2 SVGIG (reference sequence). V lost 1 base and J lost 3, with 4 bases in between. The RNA input was about 0.5 to 1 ug, and it was reverse transcribed with random hexamers. TCRdb re-analysed the immunoSEQ multiplex PCR reads in MiXCR, keeping a single row per CDR3 protein. The sample shows some 300,000 distinct CDR3 sequences, about 85% of them seen only once.

The source of this sequence is a human donor with multiple sclerosis. The gene calls are TRBV30 and TRBJ2-1; no definite D call. The material sequenced was CD8+ T cells from PBMCs. CDR3 in amino acids: CAWSDSYNEQFF. CDR3 nucleotides: TGTGCCTGGAGTGACAGCTACAATGAGCAGTTCTTC.